Each of the 21 T cell receptor beta chains below was sequenced from the same sample in a study of blood T cell repertoires in COVID-19. Clones were sequenced by immunoSEQ multiplex PCR, and TCRdb holds only the in-frame ones, with some missing. There are about 260,000 clones in the sample; roughly 90% occur only once, and 4% lies in the top ten. Input material: peripheral blood. The receptors were gathered from a man in his 60s who had recovered from COVID-19.

This chain joins TRBV6-2 or TRBV6-3 and TRBJ2-7; D remains ambiguous. In germline, CDR1 is MNHEY, CDR2 SVGEGT. CDR3 size: 13 residues. V gave up 6 bases and J gave up 1 base, with 10 bases separating them. CDR3 nucleotide sequence: TGTGCCAGCAGCCGAGGATTTTCCTACGAGCAGTACTTC. Translation: CASSRGFSYEQYF.

On this clone: Its ends do not fully match the called genes, so a read error is possible. The chain is built from TRBV7-7 and TRBJ2-2, with TRBD1 as a possible D gene (6 bases). Germline assignment: CDR1 SSHAT and CDR2 FNYEAQ (reference sequence). The CDR3 totals 15 residues. The CDR3 coding sequence is TGTGCTAGCAGTCCGGGACACATGAACACCGGGGAGCTGTTTTTT. It is translated as CASSPGHMNTGELFF.

The rearrangement joins TRBV10-3 to TRBJ2-1; D is ambiguous. Deletions cut 4 bases from V and 4 bases from J, with 8 bases between. This CDR3 has 13 residues. Germline values: CDR1 ENHRY, CDR2 SYGVKD. The CDR3 sequence is CAISGEVYNEQFF. The CDR3 bases are TGTGCCATCAGTGGAGAGGTGTACAATGAGCAGTTCTTC.

The chain joins TRBV5-4 to TRBJ2-3; 7 bases are shared with TRBD2. Unmatched junction bases numbered 7, after V lost 4 bases and J lost 2 bases. This CDR3 is built from 15 residues. CDR1 and CDR2 from the germline V gene are SGHNT and YYREEE (reference sequence). In DNA form, the CDR3 reads TGTGCCAGCAGCCCCAGCGGGGTGTTCACAGATACGCAGTATTTT. It is translated as CASSPSGVFTDTQYF.

The chain employs TRBV19 and TRBJ2-1, with TRBD2 identical over 10 bases. Unmatched junction bases numbered 16, after V lost 10 bases and J lost 7 bases. This CDR3 spans 16 amino acids. The germline V gene encodes CDR1 LNHDA and CDR2 SQIVND (reference sequence). The CDR3 coding sequence is TGTGCCACCGCGTGGAGCGGGGGGGCCCAAAGAAATGAGCAGTTCTTC. This codes for CATAWSGGAQRNEQFF. Variable domain in full (rest from reference TRBV19 and TRBJ2-1): DGGITQSPKYLFRKEGQNVTLSCEQNLNHDAMYWYRQDPGQGLRLIYYSQIVNDFQKGDIAEGYSVSREKKESFPLTVTSAQKNPTAFYLCATAWSGGAQRNEQFFGPGTRLTVL.

The chain carries TRBV11-2 and TRBJ1-4; 9 positions match TRBD1. Trimming took 7 bases from V and 4 from J; bases not matched to a gene: 4. The germline CDR1 and CDR2 sequences are SGHAT and FQNNGV. This CDR3 is 14 amino acids long. The CDR3 is CASTRTGVNEKLFF. CDR3 sequence (DNA): TGTGCCAGCACACGGACAGGGGTTAATGAAAAACTGTTTTTT.

The V and J genes are TRBV20-1 and TRBJ2-4; 9 bases agree with TRBD2. V was clipped by 3 bases and J by 9 bases; unmatched bases: 15. Germline lookup yields CDR1 DFQATT and CDR2 SNEGSKA (reference sequence). The CDR3 consists of 16 residues. In nucleotides, the CDR3 is TGCAGTGCTAGTAGCAGGCGGGGGGGTCTCGATTTCATTCAGTACTTC. Protein sequence: CSASSRRGGLDFIQYF.

The chain employs TRBV10-3 and TRBJ2-7, with a tentative D call TRBD2 (7 bases). This CDR3 contains 15 residues. Germline V gene sequence: CDR1 ENHRY, CDR2 SYGVKD. The V and J ends lost 8 bases and 5 bases respectively, with 22 bases between them. The CDR3 DNA sequence: TGTGCCATCCGTAGTTGGGAGGGGGAAAACGACGAGCAGTACTTC. It encodes CAIRSWEGENDEQYF.

The chain combines TRBV11-2 with TRBJ2-7; 7 bases fit TRBD1. Trimming cost V 4 bases and J 2 bases; bases outside gene matches: 8. CDR3 length: 15 residues. CDR1 SGHAT and CDR2 FQNNGV come from the germline V gene. The CDR3 is CASSYTTGKAYEQYF. CDR3 nucleotide sequence: TGTGCCAGCAGCTACACGACAGGGAAGGCCTACGAGCAGTACTTC. The full variable domain, rest sourced from reference TRBV11-2 and TRBJ2-7, is EAGVAQSPRYKIIEKRQSVAFWCNPISGHATLYWYQQILGQGPKLLIQFQNNGVVDDSQLPKDRFSAERLKGVDSTLKIQPAKLEDSAVYLCASSYTTGKAYEQYFGPGTRLTVT.

The chain carries TRBV7-9 and TRBJ1-2; D is ambiguous. V lost 3 bases, J lost 3 bases, and 8 bases lay in between. The CDR3 loop spans 13 amino acids. The germline gives CDR1 SEHNR, CDR2 FQNEAQ (reference sequence). CDR3 in DNA: TGTGCCAGCAGCTTGCGGCAAGACTATGGCTACACCTTC. This sequence encodes CASSLRQDYGYTF.

The rearrangement uses TRBV9 and TRBJ2-7, with TRBD2 matching over 11 bases. Trimming removed 4 bases from V and 3 bases from J; junction bases left unmatched: 6. Germline V CDR1 and CDR2: SGDLS, YYNGEE. The CDR3 is 15 amino acids. This CDR3 reads CASSTLSGGVYEQYF. The CDR3 nucleotides read TGTGCCAGCAGCACCCTTAGCGGGGGGGTCTACGAGCAGTACTTC.

This sequence joins TRBV5-5 and TRBJ1-2, with a weak D call TRBD1 (6 bases). Per germline, CDR1 SGHKS and CDR2 YYEKEE (reference sequence). V lost 5 bases, J lost 4 bases, and 18 bases lay in between. This CDR3 has 15 residues. The chain's CDR3 is CASSVSRGRGYGYTF. The CDR3, as DNA: TGTGCCAGCAGTGTCAGCAGGGGAAGGGGCTATGGCTACACCTTC.

The chain has TRBV5-1 and TRBJ1-2; 11 bases align to TRBD1. From germline, CDR1 is SGHRS and CDR2 YFSETQ. The junction had 3 bases not matched to a gene; V was cut back by 1 base and J by 4 bases. There are 15 residues in the CDR3. The CDR3 sequence is CASSLWTGGLYGYTF. As DNA, the CDR3 is TGCGCCAGCAGCTTGTGGACAGGGGGCCTCTATGGCTACACCTTC.

This clone was seen a handful of times. The chain has TRBV11-2 and TRBJ1-1; D gene uncertain. The CDR3 spans 13 residues. Trimming shortened V by 2 bases and J by 4 bases, and 8 bases separated the two germline ends. Germline values: CDR1 SGHAT, CDR2 FQNNGV. CDR3 nucleotides: TGTGCCAGCAGCTTACAACGGGGCACTGAAGCTTTCTTT. Amino acids: CASSLQRGTEAFF.

This clone appeared once. The chain couples TRBV29-1 to TRBJ1-2; 7 bases agree with TRBD1. Germline loops: CDR1 SQVTM, CDR2 ANQGSEA. V dropped 6 bases and J dropped 3; count of bases not matched to a gene: 4. CDR3 size: 12 residues. CDR3 amino acids: CSVDTGDYGYTF. CDR3 sequence (DNA): TGCAGCGTGGATACAGGGGACTATGGCTACACCTTC. Looking up the rest from reference TRBV29-1 and TRBJ1-2 gives the full variable domain: SAVISQKPSRDICQRGTSLTIQCQVDSQVTMMFWYRQQPGQSLTLIATANQGSEATYESGFVIDKFPISRPNLTFSTLTVSNMSPEDSSIYLCSVDTGDYGYTFGSGTRLTVV.

The rearrangement joins TRBV5-1 to TRBJ2-5; 9 bases match TRBD2. Looked up from germline, CDR1 is SGHRS and CDR2 is YFSETQ. After removal of 4 bases from V and 1 base from J, the junction contained 5 bases not matched to a gene. The CDR3 is made up of 15 amino acids. In nucleotides, the CDR3 is TGCGCCAGCAGCCCTCGGACTAGCGCCCAAGAGACCCAGTACTTC. This codes for CASSPRTSAQETQYF.

The genes are TRBV7-9 and TRBJ1-2; 8 nucleotides align to TRBD1. V trimming: 5 bases; J trimming: 4 bases; junction bases outside the gene matches: 9. This CDR3 is built from 15 residues. CDR1 and CDR2 from the germline V gene are SEHNR and FQNEAQ (reference sequence). CDR3 coding DNA: TGTGCCAGCAGCCCGTCGACAGGGGAGGGCTATGGCTACACCTTC. It specifies CASSPSTGEGYGYTF. The entire variable domain, with the rest obtained from reference TRBV7-9 and TRBJ1-2, is as follows: DTGVSQNPRHKITKRGQNVTFRCDPISEHNRLYWYRQTLGQGPEFLTYFQNEAQLEKSRLLSDRFSAERPKGSFSTLEIQRTEQGDSAMYLCASSPSTGEGYGYTFGSGTRLTVV.

The chain combines TRBV6-1 with TRBJ1-5; tentatively, D is TRBD1 (5 bases). Trimming shortened V by 6 bases and J by 0 bases, and 9 bases separated the two germline ends. The length of the CDR3 is 14 residues. The germline V gene has CDR1 MNHNS and CDR2 SASEGT. The CDR3 sequence: CASRGAYSNQPQHF. CDR3 DNA sequence: TGTGCCAGCAGAGGGGCGTATAGCAATCAGCCCCAGCATTTT.

The J gene is TRBJ1-2, the V gene TRBV29-1; 8 nucleotides align to TRBD1. V lost 4 bases and J lost 8; bases outside the gene matches: 12. The CDR3 spans 14 residues. In germline, CDR1 is SQVTM, CDR2 ANQGSEA. The CDR3 DNA sequence: TGCAGCGTTGTTCCTGAACAGGGGGTGTCCGGCTACACCTTC. Its translation: CSVVPEQGVSGYTF.

V usage is TRBV5-8 and J usage is TRBJ1-5; D gene ambiguous. This CDR3 has 14 amino acids. Germline lookup yields CDR1 SGHTS and CDR2 YDEGEE. V lost 4 bases and J 8 bases, leaving 16 bases between the germline ends. The CDR3 is CASSAQKLQKPQHF. CDR3 coding DNA: TGTGCCAGCAGCGCCCAAAAGTTACAGAAGCCCCAGCATTTT.

The chain joins TRBV4-2 to TRBJ2-1; tentative D call: TRBD1 (5 bases). The CDR3 extends over 17 amino acids. CDR1 and CDR2 (germline): LGHNA, YNFKEQ. With 0 bases removed from V and 4 bases from J, the gap between germline ends came to 16 bases. The CDR3 sequence is CASSQDGSRALYNEQFF. The CDR3 region has the DNA TGTGCCAGCAGCCAAGATGGATCCAGGGCCCTATACAATGAGCAGTTCTTC.